This TCR beta chain was sequenced for a study of shared clonotypes between healthy human individuals. Study-level findings and limits: Rarefaction revealed incomplete sorted-subset sequencing despite large depth. What naive subsets generally showed was a larger estimated richness than memory subsets showed. The researchers took only blood, and tissue repertoires probably look different.

Method: immunoSEQ multiplex PCR; TCRdb's copy keeps in-frame clones and lacks some. The sample consists of about 2,100,000 clones, around 93% of them appearing once. Only CD45RO-negative cells positively selected for CCR7 counted as naive CD8 cells, so terminally differentiated effector memory CD45RA+ cells were excluded. This CDR3 contains 13 residues. V lost 6 bases and J lost 6; bases outside the gene matches: 6. Germline V gives CDR1 SGDLS, CDR2 YYNGEE. Details on this clone: Its antigen is unknown.

The gene calls are TRBV9 and TRBJ1-5; 7 bases are a match to TRBD1. What was sequenced was naive CD8+ T cells from PBMCs. This receptor was taken from a man aged 18 to 29 in good health. Some clones in this sample may be carry-over from other donors' samples. DNA for the CDR3: TGTGCCAGCAACACAGGGGAAGGTCAGCCCCAGCATTTT. Translating gives CASNTGEGQPQHF.